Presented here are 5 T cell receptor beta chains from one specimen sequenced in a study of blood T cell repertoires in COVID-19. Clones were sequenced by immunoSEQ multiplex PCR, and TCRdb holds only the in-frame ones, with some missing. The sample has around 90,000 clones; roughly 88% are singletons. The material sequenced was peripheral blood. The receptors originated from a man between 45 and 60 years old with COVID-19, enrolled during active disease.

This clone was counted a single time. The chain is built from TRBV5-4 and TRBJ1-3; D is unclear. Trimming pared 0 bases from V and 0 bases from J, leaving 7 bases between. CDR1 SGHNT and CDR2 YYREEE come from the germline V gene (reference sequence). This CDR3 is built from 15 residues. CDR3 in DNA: TGTGCCAGCAGCTTGGCCGGGTACTCTGGAAACACCATATATTTT. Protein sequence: CASSLAGYSGNTIYF.

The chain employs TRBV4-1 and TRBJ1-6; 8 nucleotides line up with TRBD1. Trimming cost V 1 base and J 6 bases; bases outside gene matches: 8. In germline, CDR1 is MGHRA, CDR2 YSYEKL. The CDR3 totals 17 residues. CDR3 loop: CASSQGGGRGLNSPLHF. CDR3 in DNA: TGCGCCAGCAGCCAAGGGGGTGGCAGGGGGCTTAATTCACCCCTCCACTTT.

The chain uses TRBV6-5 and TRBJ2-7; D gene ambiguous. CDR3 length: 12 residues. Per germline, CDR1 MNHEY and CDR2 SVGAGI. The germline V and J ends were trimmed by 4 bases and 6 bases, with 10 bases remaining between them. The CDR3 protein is CASSSPGFEQYF. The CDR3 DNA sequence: TGTGCCAGCAGTTCCCCGGGTTTCGAGCAGTACTTC.

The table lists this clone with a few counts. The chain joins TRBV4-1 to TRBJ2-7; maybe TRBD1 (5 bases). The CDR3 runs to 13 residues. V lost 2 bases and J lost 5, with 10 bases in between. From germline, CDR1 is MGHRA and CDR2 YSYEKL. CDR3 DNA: TGCGCCAGCAGCCAACCGCAGGGAAACGAGCAGTACTTC. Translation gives CASSQPQGNEQYF.

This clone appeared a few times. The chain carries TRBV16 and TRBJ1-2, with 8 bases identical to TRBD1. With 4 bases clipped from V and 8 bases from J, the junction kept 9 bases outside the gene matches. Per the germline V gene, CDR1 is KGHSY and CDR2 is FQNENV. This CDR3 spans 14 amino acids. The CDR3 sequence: CASSRTQGARGYTF. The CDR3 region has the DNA TGTGCCAGCAGCCGAACCCAGGGGGCACGGGGCTACACCTTC.